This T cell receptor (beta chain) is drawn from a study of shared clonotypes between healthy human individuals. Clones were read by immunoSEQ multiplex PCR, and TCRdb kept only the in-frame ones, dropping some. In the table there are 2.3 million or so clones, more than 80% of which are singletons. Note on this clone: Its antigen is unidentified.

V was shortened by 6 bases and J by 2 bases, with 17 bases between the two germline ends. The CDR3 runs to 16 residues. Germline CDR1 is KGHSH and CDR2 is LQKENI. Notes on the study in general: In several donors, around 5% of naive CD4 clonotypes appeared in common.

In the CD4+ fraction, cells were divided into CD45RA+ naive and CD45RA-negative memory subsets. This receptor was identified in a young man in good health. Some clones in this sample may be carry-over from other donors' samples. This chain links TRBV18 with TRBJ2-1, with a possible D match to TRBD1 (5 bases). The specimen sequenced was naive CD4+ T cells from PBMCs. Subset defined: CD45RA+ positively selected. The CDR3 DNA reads TGTGCCAGCTCCCCTGACATTCTCAGGGCCTACAATGAGCAGTTCTTC. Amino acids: CASSPDILRAYNEQFF.